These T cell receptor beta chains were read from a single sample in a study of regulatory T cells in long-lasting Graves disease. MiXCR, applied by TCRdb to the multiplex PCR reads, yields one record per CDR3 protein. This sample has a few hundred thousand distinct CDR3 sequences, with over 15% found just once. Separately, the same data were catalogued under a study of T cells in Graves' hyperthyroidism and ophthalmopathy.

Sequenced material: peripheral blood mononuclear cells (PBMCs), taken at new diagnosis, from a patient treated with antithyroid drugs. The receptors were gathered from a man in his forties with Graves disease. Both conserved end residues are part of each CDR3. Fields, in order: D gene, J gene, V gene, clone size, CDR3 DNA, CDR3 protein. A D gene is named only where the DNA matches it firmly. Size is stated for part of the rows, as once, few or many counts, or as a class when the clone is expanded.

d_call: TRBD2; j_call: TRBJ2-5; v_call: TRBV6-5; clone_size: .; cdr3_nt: TGTGCCAGCAGTTACCAACTAGCGGGGGGAGAGACCCAGTACTTC; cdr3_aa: CASSYQLAGGETQYF
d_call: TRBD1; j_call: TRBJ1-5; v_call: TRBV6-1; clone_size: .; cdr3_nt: TGTGCCAGCAGCCTGGAACGGACAGGGAATCAGCCCCAGCATTTT; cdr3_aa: CASSLERTGNQPQHF
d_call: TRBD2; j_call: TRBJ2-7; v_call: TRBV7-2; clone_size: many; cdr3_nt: TGTGCCAGCAGCTTAGCCCGGACTAGCGAAGCCTACGAGCAGTACTTC; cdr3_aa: CASSLARTSEAYEQYF
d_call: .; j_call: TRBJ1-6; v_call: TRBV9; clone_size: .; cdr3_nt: TGTGCCAGCAGTCACAGGACAGATTATAATTCACCCCTCCACTTT; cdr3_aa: CASSHRTDYNSPLHF
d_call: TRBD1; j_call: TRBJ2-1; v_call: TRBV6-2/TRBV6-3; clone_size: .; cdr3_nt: TGTGCCAGCAGTTACGGACAGGCCTACAATGAGCAGTTCTTC; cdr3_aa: CASSYGQAYNEQFF
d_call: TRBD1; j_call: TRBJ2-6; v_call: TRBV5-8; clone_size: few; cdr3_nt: TGTGCCAGCAGCTTTAGAACAGGGGCGTCCGGGGCCAACGTCCTGACTTTC; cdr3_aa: CASSFRTGASGANVLTF
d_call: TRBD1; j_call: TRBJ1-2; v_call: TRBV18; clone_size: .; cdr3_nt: TGTGCCAGCTCACCCGACAGGGCGAATGGCTACACCTTC; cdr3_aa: CASSPDRANGYTF
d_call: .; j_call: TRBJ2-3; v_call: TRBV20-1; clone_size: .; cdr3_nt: TGCAGTGCTGATTTCTACGGGGCAGATACGCAGTATTTT; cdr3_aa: CSADFYGADTQYF
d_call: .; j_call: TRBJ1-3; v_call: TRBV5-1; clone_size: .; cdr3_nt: TGCGCCAGCAGCCCGGGGGTGTCTGGAAACACCATATATTTT; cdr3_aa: CASSPGVSGNTIYF
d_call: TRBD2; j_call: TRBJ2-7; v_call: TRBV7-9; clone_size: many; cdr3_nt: TGTGCCAGCAGCTTTGGGACTAGCGGGTCCTACGAGCAGTACTTC; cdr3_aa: CASSFGTSGSYEQYF
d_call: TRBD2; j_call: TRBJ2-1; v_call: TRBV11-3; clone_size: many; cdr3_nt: TGTGCCAGCAGCGCACGCGGGACTAGCGGGTACAATGAGCAGTTCTTC; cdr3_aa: CASSARGTSGYNEQFF
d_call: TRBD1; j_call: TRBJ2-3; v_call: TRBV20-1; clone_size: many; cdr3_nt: TGCAGTGCTCGGGACAGAAACACAGATACGCAGTATTTT; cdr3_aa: CSARDRNTDTQYF
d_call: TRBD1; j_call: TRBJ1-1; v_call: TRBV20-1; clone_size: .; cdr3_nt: TGCAGTGTCGACAGGGATATGAACACTGAAGCTTTCTTT; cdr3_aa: CSVDRDMNTEAFF
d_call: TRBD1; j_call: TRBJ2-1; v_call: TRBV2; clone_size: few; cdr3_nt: TGTGCCAGCAGGGACAGGGGAGGGGGCTCCTACAATGAGCAGTTCTTC; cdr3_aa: CASRDRGGGSYNEQFF
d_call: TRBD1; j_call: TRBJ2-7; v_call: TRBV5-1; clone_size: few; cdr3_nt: TGCGCCAGCAGCTCACAGGGGTTCTACGAGCAGTACTTC; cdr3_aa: CASSSQGFYEQYF
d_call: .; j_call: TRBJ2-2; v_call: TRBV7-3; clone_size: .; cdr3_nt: TGTGCCAGCAGCTCGGAGGTCACCGGGGAGCTGTTTTTT; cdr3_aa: CASSSEVTGELFF
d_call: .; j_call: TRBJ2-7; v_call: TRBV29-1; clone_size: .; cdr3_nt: TGCAGCGTTTTTTTTGGTTACGAGCAGTACTTC; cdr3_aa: CSVFFGYEQYF
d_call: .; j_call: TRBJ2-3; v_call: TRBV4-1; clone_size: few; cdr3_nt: TGCGCCAGCAGCCAACTAGCGACAGTTATCGTCGGGCAGTATTTT; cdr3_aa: CASSQLATVIVGQYF
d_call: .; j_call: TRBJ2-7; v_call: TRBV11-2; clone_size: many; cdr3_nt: TGTGCCAGCAGCTTATCGGCAACTCACTACGAGCAGTACTTC; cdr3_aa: CASSLSATHYEQYF
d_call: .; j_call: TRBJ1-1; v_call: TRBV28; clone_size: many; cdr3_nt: TGTGCCAGCAGCCTCGCACAGATCACTGAAGCTTTCTTT; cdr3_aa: CASSLAQITEAFF
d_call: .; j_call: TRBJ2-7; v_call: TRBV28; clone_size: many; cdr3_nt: TGTGCCAGCAGTTCGCCCTTCAGCGGTTCCTACGAGCAGTACTTC; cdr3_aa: CASSSPFSGSYEQYF
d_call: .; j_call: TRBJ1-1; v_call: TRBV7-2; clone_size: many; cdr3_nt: TGTGCCAGCAGCTTAGCGACGAGTTGGAACACTGAAGCTTTCTTT; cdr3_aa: CASSLATSWNTEAFF
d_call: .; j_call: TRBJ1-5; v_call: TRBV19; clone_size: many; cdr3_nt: TGTGCCAGTAGTATAGCGGGGGCCGGGGATCAGCCCCAGCATTTT; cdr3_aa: CASSIAGAGDQPQHF
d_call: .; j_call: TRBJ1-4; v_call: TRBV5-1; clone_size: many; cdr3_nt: TGCGCCACCAGACAGGCTGCTAATGAAAAACTGTTTTTT; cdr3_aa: CATRQAANEKLFF
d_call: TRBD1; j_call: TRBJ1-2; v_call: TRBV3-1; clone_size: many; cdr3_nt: TGTGCCAGCAGCGGGGACAGCTTCTATGGCTACACCTTC; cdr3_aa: CASSGDSFYGYTF
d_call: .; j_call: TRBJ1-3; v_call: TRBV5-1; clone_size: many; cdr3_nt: TGCGCCAGCAGCCCTGGACGGACCTCTGGAAACACCATATATTTT; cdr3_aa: CASSPGRTSGNTIYF
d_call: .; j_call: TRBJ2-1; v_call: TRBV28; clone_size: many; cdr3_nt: TGTGCCAGCAGCCCGGGACACCGTTATGAGCAGTTCTTC; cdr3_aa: CASSPGHRYEQFF
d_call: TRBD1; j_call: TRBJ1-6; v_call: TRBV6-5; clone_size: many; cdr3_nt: TGTGCCAGCAGTTACACAGGGGGCTTGAATTCACCCCTCCACTTT; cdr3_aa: CASSYTGGLNSPLHF
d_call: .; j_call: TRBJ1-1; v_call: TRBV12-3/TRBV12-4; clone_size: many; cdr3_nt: TGTGCCAGCAGCCTAACAGGTAGTGACACTGAAGCTTTCTTT; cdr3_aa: CASSLTGSDTEAFF
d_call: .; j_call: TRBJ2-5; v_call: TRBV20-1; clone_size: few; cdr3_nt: TGCAGTGCCAGAAGGGACCCCCGGTACCAAGAGACCCAGTACTTC; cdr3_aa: CSARRDPRYQETQYF
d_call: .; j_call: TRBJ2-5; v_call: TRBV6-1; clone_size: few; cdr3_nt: TGTGCCAGCAGTGAAGCGCGGTTTGGGTACGGGGAGACCCAGTACTTC; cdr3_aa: CASSEARFGYGETQYF
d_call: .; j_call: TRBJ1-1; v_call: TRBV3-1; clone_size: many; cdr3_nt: TGTGCCAGCAGCCGGAACCTCGGAGACACTGAAGCTTTCTTT; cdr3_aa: CASSRNLGDTEAFF
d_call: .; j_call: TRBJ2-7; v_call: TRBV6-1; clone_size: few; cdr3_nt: TGTGCCAGCAGTAGGGGGACCCTTTCCTACGAGCAGTACTTC; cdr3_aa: CASSRGTLSYEQYF
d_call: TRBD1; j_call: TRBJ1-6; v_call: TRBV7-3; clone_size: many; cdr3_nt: TGTGCCAGCAGCTTAATAGGACAGGTCGGACCCCTCCACTTT; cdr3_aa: CASSLIGQVGPLHF
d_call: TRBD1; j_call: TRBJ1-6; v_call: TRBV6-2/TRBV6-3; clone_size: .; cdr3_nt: TGTGCCAGCAGCCCCCGAGACAGGGGTAACTCACCCCTCCACTTT; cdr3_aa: CASSPRDRGNSPLHF
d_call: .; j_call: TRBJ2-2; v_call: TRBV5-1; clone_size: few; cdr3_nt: TGCGCCAGCACCCAGACGGGGAACACCGGGGAGCTGTTTTTT; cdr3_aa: CASTQTGNTGELFF
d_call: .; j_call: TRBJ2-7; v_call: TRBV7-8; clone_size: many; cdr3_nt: TGTGCCAGCAGCTTAGCCGCCTACCGAGCCTACGAGCAGTACTTC; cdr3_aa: CASSLAAYRAYEQYF